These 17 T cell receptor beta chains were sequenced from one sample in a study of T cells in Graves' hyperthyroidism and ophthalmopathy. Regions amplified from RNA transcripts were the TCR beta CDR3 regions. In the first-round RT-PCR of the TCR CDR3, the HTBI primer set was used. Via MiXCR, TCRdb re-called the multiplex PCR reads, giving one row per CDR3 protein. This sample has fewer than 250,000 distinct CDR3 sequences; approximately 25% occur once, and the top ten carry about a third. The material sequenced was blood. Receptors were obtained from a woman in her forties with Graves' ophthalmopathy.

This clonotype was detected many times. The CDR3 spells CASSSPTGGGETQYF. As DNA, the CDR3 is TGTGCCAGCAGTTCGCCTACGGGGGGAGGAGAGACCCAGTACTTC. V gene TRBV28 combines with J gene TRBJ2-5; TRBD2 agrees at 7 bases. This CDR3 region has 15 residues. Per germline, CDR1 MDHEN and CDR2 SYDVKM. V lost 4 bases to trimming and J lost 4 bases; unmatched junction nucleotides: 9.

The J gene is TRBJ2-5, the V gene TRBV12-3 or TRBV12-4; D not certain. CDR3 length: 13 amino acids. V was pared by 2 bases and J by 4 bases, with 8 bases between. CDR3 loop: CASSLRATETQYF. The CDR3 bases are TGTGCCAGCAGTTTAAGGGCAACAGAGACCCAGTACTTC.

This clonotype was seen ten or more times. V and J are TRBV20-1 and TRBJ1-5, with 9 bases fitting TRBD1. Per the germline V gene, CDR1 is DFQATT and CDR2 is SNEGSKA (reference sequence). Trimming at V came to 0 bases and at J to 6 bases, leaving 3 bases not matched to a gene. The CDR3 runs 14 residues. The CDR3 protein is CSARDRQGGQPQHF. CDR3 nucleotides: TGCAGTGCTAGAGATCGACAGGGGGGTCAGCCCCAGCATTTT.

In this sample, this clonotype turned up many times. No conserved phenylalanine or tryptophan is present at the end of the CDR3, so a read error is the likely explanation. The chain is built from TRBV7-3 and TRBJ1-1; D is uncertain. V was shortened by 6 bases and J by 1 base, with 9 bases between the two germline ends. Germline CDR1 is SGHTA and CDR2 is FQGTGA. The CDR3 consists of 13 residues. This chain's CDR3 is CASSLEGNTEAFL. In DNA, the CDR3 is TGTGCCAGCAGTTTGGAGGGGAACACTGAAGCTTTCCTT.

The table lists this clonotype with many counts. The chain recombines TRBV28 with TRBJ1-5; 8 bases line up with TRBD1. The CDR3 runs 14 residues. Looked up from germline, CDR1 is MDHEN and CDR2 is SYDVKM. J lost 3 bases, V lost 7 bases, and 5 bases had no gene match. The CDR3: CASNLDRDNQPQHF. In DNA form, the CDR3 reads TGTGCCAGCAATCTGGACAGGGACAATCAGCCCCAGCATTTT.

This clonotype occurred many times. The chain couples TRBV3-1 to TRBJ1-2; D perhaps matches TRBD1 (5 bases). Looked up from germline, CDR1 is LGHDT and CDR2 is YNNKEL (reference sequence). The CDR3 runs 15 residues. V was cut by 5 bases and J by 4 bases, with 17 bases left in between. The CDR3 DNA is TGTGCCAGCAGCTCGACGAGGGGCCGCCCCTATGGCTACACCTTC. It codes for CASSSTRGRPYGYTF.

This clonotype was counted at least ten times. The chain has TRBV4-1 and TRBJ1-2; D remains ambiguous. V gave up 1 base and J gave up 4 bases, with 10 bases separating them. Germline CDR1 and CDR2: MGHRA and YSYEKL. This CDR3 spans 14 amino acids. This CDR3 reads CASSQVAGGYGYTF. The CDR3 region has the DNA TGCGCCAGCAGCCAAGTCGCAGGCGGCTATGGCTACACCTTC.

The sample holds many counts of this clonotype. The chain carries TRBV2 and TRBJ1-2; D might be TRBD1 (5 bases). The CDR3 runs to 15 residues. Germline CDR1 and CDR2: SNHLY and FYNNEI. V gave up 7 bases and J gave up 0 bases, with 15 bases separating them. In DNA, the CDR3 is TGTGCCAGCACCCTAAAACAGGAAACTAACTATGGCTACACCTTC. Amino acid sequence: CASTLKQETNYGYTF.

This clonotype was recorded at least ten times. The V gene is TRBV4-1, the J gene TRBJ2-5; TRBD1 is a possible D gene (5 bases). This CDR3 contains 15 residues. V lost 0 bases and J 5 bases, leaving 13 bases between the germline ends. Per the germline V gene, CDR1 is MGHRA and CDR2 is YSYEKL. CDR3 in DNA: TGCGCCAGCAGCCAAGAGCCAGTAGGGGTGGAGACCCAGTACTTC. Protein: CASSQEPVGVETQYF.

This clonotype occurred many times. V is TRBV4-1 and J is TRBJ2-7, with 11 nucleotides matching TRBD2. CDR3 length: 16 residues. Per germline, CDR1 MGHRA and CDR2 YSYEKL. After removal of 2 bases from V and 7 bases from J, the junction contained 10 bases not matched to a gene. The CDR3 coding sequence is TGCGCCAGCAGCCAACCGGGACTAGCGGACTTCTGGGAGCAGTACTTC. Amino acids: CASSQPGLADFWEQYF.

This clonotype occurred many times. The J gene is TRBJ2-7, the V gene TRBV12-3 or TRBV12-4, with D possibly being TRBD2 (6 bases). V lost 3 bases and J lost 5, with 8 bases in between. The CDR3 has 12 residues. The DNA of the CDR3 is TGTGCCAGCAGTTTCGGAGGGGACGAGCAGTACTTC. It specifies CASSFGGDEQYF.

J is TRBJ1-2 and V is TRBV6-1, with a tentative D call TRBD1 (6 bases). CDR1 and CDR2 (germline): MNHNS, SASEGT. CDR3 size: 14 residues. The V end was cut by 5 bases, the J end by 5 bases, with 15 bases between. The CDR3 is CASSKGQPPYGYTF. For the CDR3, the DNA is TGTGCCAGCAGTAAGGGACAACCGCCTTATGGCTACACCTTC.

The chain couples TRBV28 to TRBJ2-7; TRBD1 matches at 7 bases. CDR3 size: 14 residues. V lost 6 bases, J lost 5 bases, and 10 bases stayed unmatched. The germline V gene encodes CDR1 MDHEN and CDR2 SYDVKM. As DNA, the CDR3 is TGTGCCAGCAGGTCCGACAGGGATTATCACGAGCAGTACTTC. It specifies CASRSDRDYHEQYF.

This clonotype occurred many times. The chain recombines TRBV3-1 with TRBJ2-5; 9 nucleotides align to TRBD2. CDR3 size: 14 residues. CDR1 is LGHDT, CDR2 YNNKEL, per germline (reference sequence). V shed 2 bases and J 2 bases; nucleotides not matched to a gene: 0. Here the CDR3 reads CASSQLAGQETQYF. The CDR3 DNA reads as TGTGCCAGCAGCCAACTAGCGGGGCAAGAGACCCAGTACTTC.

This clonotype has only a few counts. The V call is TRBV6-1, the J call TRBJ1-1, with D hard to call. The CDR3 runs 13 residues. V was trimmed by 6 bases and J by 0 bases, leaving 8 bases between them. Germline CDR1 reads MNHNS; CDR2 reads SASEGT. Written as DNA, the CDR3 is TGTGCCAGCAGAAACCGGCTGAACACTGAAGCTTTCTTT. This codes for CASRNRLNTEAFF.

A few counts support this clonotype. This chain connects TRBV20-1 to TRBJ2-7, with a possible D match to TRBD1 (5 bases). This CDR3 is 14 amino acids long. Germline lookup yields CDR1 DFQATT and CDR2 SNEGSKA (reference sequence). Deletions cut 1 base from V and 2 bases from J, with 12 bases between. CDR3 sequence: CSARATGLTYEQYF. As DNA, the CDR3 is TGCAGTGCTAGAGCAACAGGATTAACCTACGAGCAGTACTTC.

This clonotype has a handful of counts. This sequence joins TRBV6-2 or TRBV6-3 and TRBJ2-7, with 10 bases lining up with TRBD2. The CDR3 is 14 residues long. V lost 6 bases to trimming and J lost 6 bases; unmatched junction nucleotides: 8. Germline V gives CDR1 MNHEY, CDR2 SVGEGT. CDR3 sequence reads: CASSIGLAGVEQYF. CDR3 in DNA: TGTGCCAGCAGCATCGGGCTAGCGGGAGTCGAGCAGTACTTC.